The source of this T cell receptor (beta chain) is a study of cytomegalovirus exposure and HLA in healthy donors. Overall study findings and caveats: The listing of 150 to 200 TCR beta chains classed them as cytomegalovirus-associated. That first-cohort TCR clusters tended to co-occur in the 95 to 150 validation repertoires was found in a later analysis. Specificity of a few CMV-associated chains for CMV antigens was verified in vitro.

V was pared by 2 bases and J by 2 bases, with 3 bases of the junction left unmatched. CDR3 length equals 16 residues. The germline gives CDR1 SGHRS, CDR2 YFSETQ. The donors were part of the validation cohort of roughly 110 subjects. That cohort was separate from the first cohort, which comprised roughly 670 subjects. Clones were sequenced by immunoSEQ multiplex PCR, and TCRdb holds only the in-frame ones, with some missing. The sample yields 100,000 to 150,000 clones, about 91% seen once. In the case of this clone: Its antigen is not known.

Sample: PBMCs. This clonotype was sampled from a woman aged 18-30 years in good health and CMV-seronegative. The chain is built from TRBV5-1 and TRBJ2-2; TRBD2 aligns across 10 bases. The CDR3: CASSFLAGANTGELFF. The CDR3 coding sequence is TGCGCCAGCAGCTTCCTAGCGGGGGCCAACACCGGGGAGCTGTTTTTT. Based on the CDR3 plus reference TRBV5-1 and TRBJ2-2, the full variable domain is KAGVTQTPRYLIKTRGQQVTLSCSPISGHRSVSWYQQTPGQGLQFLFEYFSETQRNKGNFPGRFSGRQFSNSRSEMNVSTLELGDSALYLCASSFLAGANTGELFFGEGSRLTVL.